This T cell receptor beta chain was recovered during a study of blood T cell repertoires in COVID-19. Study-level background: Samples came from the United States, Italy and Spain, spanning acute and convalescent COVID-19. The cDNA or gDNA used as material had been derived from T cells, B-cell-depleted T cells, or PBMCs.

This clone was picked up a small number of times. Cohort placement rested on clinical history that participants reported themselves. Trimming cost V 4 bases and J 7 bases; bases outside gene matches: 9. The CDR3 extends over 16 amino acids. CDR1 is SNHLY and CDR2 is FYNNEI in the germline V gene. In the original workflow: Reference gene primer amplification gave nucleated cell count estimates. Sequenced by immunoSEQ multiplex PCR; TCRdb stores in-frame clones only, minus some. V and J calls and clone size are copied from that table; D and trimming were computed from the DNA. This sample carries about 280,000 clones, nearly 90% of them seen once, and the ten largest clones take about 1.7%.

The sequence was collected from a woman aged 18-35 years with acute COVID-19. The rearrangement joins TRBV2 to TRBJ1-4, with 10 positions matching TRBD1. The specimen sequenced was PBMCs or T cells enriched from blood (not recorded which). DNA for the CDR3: TGTGCCAGCAGTGCCCAGACAGGGGGCACTGGTGAAAAACTGTTTTTT. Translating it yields CASSAQTGGTGEKLFF.